A single sample is the source of the 15 T cell receptor beta chains below, sequenced in a study of tissue T cells after allogeneic stem cell transplantation. The protocol was immunoSEQ multiplex PCR, while the TCRdb copy is restricted to in-frame clones and leaves out a portion. The sample lists approximately 45,000 clones, around nine tenths occurring once. The specimen comprised blood, sampled before transplantation. The receptors derive from a woman aged 35-70 years who later had graft-versus-host disease after an allogeneic stem cell transplant.

The chain is built from TRBV5-4 and TRBJ2-3; the match to TRBD2 covers 8 bases. The CDR3 is 18 amino acids. CDR1 is SGHNT, CDR2 YYREEE, per germline (reference sequence). With V trimmed by 4 bases and J by 0 bases, 13 bases remained unmatched. As DNA, the CDR3 is TGTGCCAGCAGCCCAATGGTAGCGGGACCAACTAGCACAGATACGCAGTATTTT. As protein: CASSPMVAGPTSTDTQYF.

The chain recombines TRBV3-1 (or the pseudogene TRBV3-2) with TRBJ1-2; no clear D. This CDR3 is 14 amino acids long. Deletions cut 3 bases from V and 7 bases from J, with 15 bases between. Germline V gene sequence: CDR1 LGHDT, CDR2 YNNKEL (reference sequence). The CDR3 DNA reads TGTGCCAGCAGCCATAGCAGGAGAGGCGGTGGCTACACCTTC. Its protein is CASSHSRRGGGYTF.

This chain links TRBV3-1 (or the pseudogene TRBV3-2) with TRBJ1-5; D not certain. The V end was cut by 1 base, the J end by 6 bases, with 13 bases between. Germline V gives CDR1 LGHDT, CDR2 YNNKEL (reference sequence). This CDR3 is built from 15 residues. The CDR3 reads CASSQGATLSQPQHF. The CDR3 nucleotides are TGTGCCAGCAGCCAAGGAGCTACCCTGAGTCAGCCCCAGCATTTT.

The chain recombines TRBV4-3 with TRBJ2-6; D is ambiguous. The ends were cut back, 3 bases at V and 3 bases at J, with 15 bases in the middle. This CDR3 has 17 residues. Germline assignment: CDR1 LGHNA and CDR2 YSLEER. The CDR3 coding sequence is TGCGCCAGCAGCCAGGATGCAACGGCGAATGGGGCCAACGTCCTGACTTTC. Protein product: CASSQDATANGANVLTF.

V and J are TRBV9 and TRBJ2-2; D may be TRBD2 (6 bases). V was trimmed by 3 bases and J by 6 bases, leaving 21 bases between them. There are 17 residues in the CDR3. Germline CDR1 and CDR2: SGDLS and YYNGEE. Written as DNA, the CDR3 is TGTGCCAGCAGCGCTGAGCGACTAGTGGTTGGTGCCGGGGAGCTGTTTTTT. Translated: CASSAERLVVGAGELFF.

In this sample, this clone turned up once. The CDR3 sequence: CASTQGAEDTQYF. In DNA, the CDR3 is TGTGCCAGCACGCAGGGGGCGGAAGATACGCAGTATTTT. The chain links TRBV28 to TRBJ2-3, with TRBD1 matching 8 bases. Germline lookup yields CDR1 MDHEN and CDR2 SYDVKM. The CDR3 length is 13 residues. J lost 5 bases, V lost 7 bases, and 5 bases had no gene match.

CDR3 sequence: CASSPLLGQLTYEQYF. The CDR3, as DNA: TGTGCCAGTAGCCCCCTCCTGGGACAGCTGACCTACGAGCAGTACTTC. The J gene is TRBJ2-7, the V gene TRBV19; 7 bases align to TRBD1. Unmatched junction bases numbered 13, after V lost 6 bases and J lost 2 bases. The CDR3 totals 16 residues. Per the germline V gene, CDR1 is LNHDA and CDR2 is SQIVND (reference sequence).

The chain carries TRBV5-5 and TRBJ1-5; TRBD1 is a possible D gene (5 bases). The length of the CDR3 is 17 residues. Germline V lookup: CDR1 SGHKS, CDR2 YYEKEE (reference sequence). Trimming pared 0 bases from V and 0 bases from J, leaving 13 bases between. CDR3 sequence: CASSLGSQGPSNQPQHF. CDR3 bases: TGTGCCAGCAGCTTGGGGAGTCAGGGCCCTAGCAATCAGCCCCAGCATTTT.

V usage is TRBV10-3 and J usage is TRBJ1-1, with D unresolved. V gave up 8 bases and J gave up 1 base, with 14 bases separating them. Germline V gene lookup returns CDR1 ENHRY and CDR2 SYGVKD. This CDR3 comprises 14 residues. The CDR3 bases are TGTGCCATCGGAGAAGGCAGACCGAACACTGAAGCTTTCTTT. This gives the protein CAIGEGRPNTEAFF.

Note on this clone: At one end, the junction sequence differs from germline, possibly due to a read error. The chain is built from TRBV6-6 and TRBJ2-4; TRBD2 might be the D (5 bases). The germline V gene has CDR1 MNHNY and CDR2 SVGAGI (reference sequence). The CDR3 covers 12 residues. CDR3 sequence: CASSSPPGGGHF. In DNA, the CDR3 is TGTGCCAGCAGTTCTCCGCCAGGAGGCGGGCACTTC.

This clone was picked up one time. The chain has TRBV18 and TRBJ2-3; D is unclear. Between the trimmed V and J ends, which lost 1 base and 6 bases, there was a span of 8 bases. The germline V gene encodes CDR1 KGHSH and CDR2 LQKENI. CDR3 length: 13 residues. The CDR3 spells CASSPQHLDTQYF. Written as DNA, the CDR3 is TGTGCCAGCTCACCACAACATTTGGATACGCAGTATTTT.

The chain has TRBV7-8 and TRBJ2-1; D possibly corresponds to TRBD2 (6 bases). This CDR3 is 15 amino acids long. CDR1 is SGHVS and CDR2 is FQNEAQ in the germline V gene. Trimming took 1 base from V and 6 from J, leaving 13 bases between them. The CDR3 region is CASSLGLGVANEQFF. The CDR3 DNA is TGTGCCAGCAGCTTAGGACTAGGAGTGGCCAATGAGCAGTTCTTC.

This chain connects TRBV3-1 (or the pseudogene TRBV3-2) to TRBJ2-2; TRBD1 aligns across 8 bases. Trimming at V came to 1 base and at J to 8 bases, leaving 3 bases not matched to a gene. Germline CDR1 LGHDT, CDR2 YNNKEL (reference sequence). The CDR3 is made up of 14 amino acids. The CDR3 DNA reads TGTGCCAGCAGCCAAGTTGGGACAGGTGGGGAGCTGTTTTTT. Its translation is CASSQVGTGGELFF.

V and J are TRBV7-8 and TRBJ1-4, with D uncertain. Per germline, CDR1 SGHVS and CDR2 FQNEAQ. Trimming took 9 bases from V and 8 from J, leaving 16 bases between them. This CDR3 spans 13 amino acids. The CDR3 coding sequence is TGTGCCAGTAATGCCGTTGGCGGAGAAAAACTGTTTTTT. This gives the protein CASNAVGGEKLFF.

Only a few counts were recorded for this clone. CDR3 amino acids: CASSPELAGAGEQFF. The DNA of the CDR3 is TGTGCCAGCTCACCAGAACTAGCGGGAGCGGGTGAGCAGTTCTTC. This chain links TRBV18 with TRBJ2-1, with 11 bases identical to TRBD2. CDR3 length: 15 residues. Germline V gene sequence: CDR1 KGHSH, CDR2 LQKENI. Trimming took 2 bases from V and 9 from J; bases not matched to a gene: 6. The variable domain in full, with the rest retrieved from reference TRBV18 and TRBJ2-1, is NAGVMQNPRHLVRRRGQEARLRCSPMKGHSHVYWYRQLPEEGLKFMVYLQKENIIDESGMPKERFSAEFPKEGPSILRIQQVVRGDSAAYFCASSPELAGAGEQFFGPGTRLTVL.